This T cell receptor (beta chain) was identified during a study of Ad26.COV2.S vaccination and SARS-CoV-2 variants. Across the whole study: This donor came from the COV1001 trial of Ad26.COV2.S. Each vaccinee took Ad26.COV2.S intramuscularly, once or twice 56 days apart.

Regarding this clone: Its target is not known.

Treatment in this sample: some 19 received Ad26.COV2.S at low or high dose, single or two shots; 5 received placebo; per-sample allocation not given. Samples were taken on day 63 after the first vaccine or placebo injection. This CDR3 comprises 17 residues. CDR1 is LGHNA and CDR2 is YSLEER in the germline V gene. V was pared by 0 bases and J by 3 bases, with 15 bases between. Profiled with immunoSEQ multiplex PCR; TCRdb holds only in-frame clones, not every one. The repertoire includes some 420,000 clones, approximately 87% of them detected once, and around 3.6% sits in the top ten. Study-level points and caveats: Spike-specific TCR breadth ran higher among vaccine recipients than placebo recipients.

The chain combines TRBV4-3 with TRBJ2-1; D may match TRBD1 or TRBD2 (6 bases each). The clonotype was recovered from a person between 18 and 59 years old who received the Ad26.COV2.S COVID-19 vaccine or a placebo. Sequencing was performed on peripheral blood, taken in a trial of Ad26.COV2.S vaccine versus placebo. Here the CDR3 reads CASSQDRRGVFYNEQFF. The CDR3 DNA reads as TGCGCCAGCAGCCAAGATAGGAGGGGGGTCTTCTACAATGAGCAGTTCTTC.